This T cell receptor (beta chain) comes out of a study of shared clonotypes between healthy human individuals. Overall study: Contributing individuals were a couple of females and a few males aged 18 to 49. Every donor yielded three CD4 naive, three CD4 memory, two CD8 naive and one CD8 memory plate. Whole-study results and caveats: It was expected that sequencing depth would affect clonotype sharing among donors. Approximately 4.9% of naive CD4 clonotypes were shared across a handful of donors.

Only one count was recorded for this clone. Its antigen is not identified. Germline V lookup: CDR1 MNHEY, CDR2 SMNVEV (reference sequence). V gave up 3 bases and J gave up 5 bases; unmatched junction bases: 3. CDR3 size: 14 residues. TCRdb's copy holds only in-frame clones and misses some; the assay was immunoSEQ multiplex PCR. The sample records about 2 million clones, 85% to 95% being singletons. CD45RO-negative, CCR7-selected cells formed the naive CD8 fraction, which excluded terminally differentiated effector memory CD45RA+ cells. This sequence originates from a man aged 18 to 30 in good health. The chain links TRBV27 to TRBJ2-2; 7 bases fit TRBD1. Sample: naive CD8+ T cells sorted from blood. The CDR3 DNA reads TGTGCCAGCAGTTTCGACAGGGAAACCGGGGAGCTGTTTTTT. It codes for CASSFDRETGELFF.